A single sample gave rise to the 7 T cell receptor beta chains below, sequenced in a study of blood T cells in healthy people across ages. Primed by a sample-barcoded 5' primer and a J-beta primer mix, a second PCR proceeded for about 6 to 12 cycles. One entry per CDR3 protein, called by TCRdb with MiXCR from the 5' RACE reads. The sample includes 1,300,000 or so distinct CDR3 sequences, 55% to 75% of them seen just once. The sequenced sample consisted of blood. These receptors originate from a man between 18 and 35 years old in good health.

This chain connects TRBV2 to TRBJ2-5, with D perhaps matching TRBD2 (6 bases). The CDR3 runs 13 residues. V was trimmed by 7 bases and J by 5 bases, leaving 14 bases between them. CDR1 is SNHLY, CDR2 FYNNEI, per germline. In nucleotides, the CDR3 is TGTGCCAGCAAAAGACTAGTTCCGGAGACCCAGTACTTC. Encoded protein: CASKRLVPETQYF.

This clonotype has a handful of counts. The rearrangement uses TRBV12-3 or TRBV12-4 and TRBJ2-5, with 9 nucleotides matching TRBD2. V lost 5 bases to trimming and J lost 2 bases; unmatched junction nucleotides: 18. This CDR3 region has 19 residues. The CDR3 DNA sequence: TGTGCCAGCAGTAATCTCCGGGGTAGCGGGAGAGAGTCTCAAGAGACCCAGTACTTC. Translation gives CASSNLRGSGRESQETQYF.

The J gene is TRBJ1-2, the V gene TRBV7-2; D remains ambiguous. The CDR3 contains 14 residues. Trimming left V 1 base short and J 4 bases short, with 10 bases between. Germline CDR1 SGHTA, CDR2 FQGNSA. This CDR3 is CASSLEQTTYGYTF. The DNA of the CDR3 is TGTGCCAGCAGCTTAGAGCAAACGACCTATGGCTACACCTTC.

The table lists this clonotype with a few counts. DNA of the CDR3: TGTGCCAGCAGTTCACGGGTTTATGAGCAGTTCTTC. Its protein is CASSSRVYEQFF. The chain combines TRBV6-5 with TRBJ2-1; D is undetermined. The germline gives CDR1 MNHEY, CDR2 SVGAGI. The V gene lost 4 bases and the J gene lost 8 bases, with 9 bases spanning the gap. The CDR3 runs to 12 residues.

This clonotype was picked up a small number of times. V is TRBV6-6 and J is TRBJ2-7; D remains ambiguous. This CDR3 comprises 12 residues. Germline V gene data show CDR1 as MNHNY and CDR2 as SVGAGI (reference sequence). V shed 6 bases and J shed 5 bases, with 11 bases lying between them. The CDR3 coding sequence is TGTGCCAGCAGCCCGTCCGGTGACGAGCAGTACTTC. Its protein is CASSPSGDEQYF.

This sequence joins TRBV7-9 and TRBJ1-2, with TRBD1 as a possible D gene (6 bases). This CDR3 contains 13 residues. The germline V gene has CDR1 SEHNR and CDR2 FQNEAQ (reference sequence). V was clipped by 5 bases and J by 7 bases, with 14 bases between them. The CDR3 spells CASSSTGWSGYTF. In DNA form, the CDR3 reads TGTGCCAGCAGCAGCACAGGGTGGAGTGGCTACACCTTC.

This clonotype was recorded a few times. J is TRBJ2-6 and V is TRBV29-1, with D hard to call. Trimming left V 6 bases short and J 0 bases short, with 9 bases between. The CDR3 runs to 14 residues. Looked up from germline, CDR1 is SQVTM and CDR2 is ANQGSEA. The CDR3 DNA follows: TGCAGCGTCGCCTCGATCTCTGGGGCCAACGTCCTGACTTTC. Its protein product is CSVASISGANVLTF. Full variable domain (remainder filled in from reference TRBV29-1 and TRBJ2-6): SAVISQKPSRDICQRGTSLTIQCQVDSQVTMMFWYRQQPGQSLTLIATANQGSEATYESGFVIDKFPISRPNLTFSTLTVSNMSPEDSSIYLCSVASISGANVLTFGAGSRLTVL.